This T cell receptor beta chain originates from a study of blood T cell repertoires in COVID-19. Study information: Whether acute or convalescent, the COVID-19 samples came from the United States, Italy and Spain. T cells, B-cell-depleted T cells, or PBMCs supplied cDNA or gDNA.

Trimming left V 4 bases short and J 3 bases short, with 11 bases between. Germline V gene data show CDR1 as SGHRS and CDR2 as YFSETQ. The CDR3 runs to 14 residues. How the authors handled the data: Quantification of nucleated cells was approximated via reference gene primer amplification. Clones were sequenced by immunoSEQ multiplex PCR, and TCRdb holds only the in-frame ones, with some missing. V and J calls and clone size are given by that table; D and trimming were obtained from the DNA. Of 80,000 or so clones listed, around nine tenths are singletons. The source of this sequence is a woman aged 60-70 years with acute or convalescent COVID-19. The sequenced material came from peripheral blood. The V gene is TRBV5-1, the J gene TRBJ1-5; possible D gene TRBD1, 6 bases. The CDR3 DNA sequence: TGCGCCAGCAGCGTTGGACAGCCCAATCAGCCCCAGCATTTT. Translation: CASSVGQPNQPQHF. The full variable domain, in which reference TRBV5-1 and TRBJ1-5 provide the parts outside the CDR3, is KAGVTQTPRYLIKTRGQQVTLSCSPISGHRSVSWYQQTPGQGLQFLFEYFSETQRNKGNFPGRFSGRQFSNSRSEMNVSTLELGDSALYLCASSVGQPNQPQHFGDGTRLSIL.